These 6 T cell receptor beta chains originate from one sample sequenced in a study of T cells in pancreatic ductal adenocarcinoma. Some clones are missing from TCRdb's copy, which holds only in-frame ones; the method was immunoSEQ multiplex PCR. This table holds around 94,000 clones, roughly 96% found once. No neoadjuvant therapy was given to the selected pancreatic ductal adenocarcinoma patients before their surgery. Material for sequencing was PBMCs. The receptor set was obtained from a human donor with pancreatic ductal adenocarcinoma.

This sequence joins TRBV19 and TRBJ1-5; D is possibly TRBD1 (5 bases). Germline V gene sequence: CDR1 LNHDA, CDR2 SQIVND (reference sequence). Trimming removed 9 bases at V and 3 bases at J, with 12 bases between. This CDR3 region has 13 residues. The CDR3 coding sequence is TGTGCCAGCAGAAGACAGTCCAATCAGCCCCAGCATTTT. Translation gives CASRRQSNQPQHF.

The V gene is TRBV30, the J gene TRBJ2-5; 7 bases align to TRBD1. The CDR3 spans 13 residues. The germline gives CDR1 GTSNPN, CDR2 SVGIG (reference sequence). Losses at the gene ends were 0 bases for V and 7 bases for J; bases not matched to a gene: 5. The CDR3 spells CAWSVTGKGTQYF. CDR3 sequence (DNA): TGTGCCTGGAGTGTGACAGGGAAAGGGACCCAGTACTTC.

J is TRBJ2-7 and V is TRBV28, with a tentative D call TRBD1 (5 bases). Deletions cut 10 bases from V and 0 bases from J, with 13 bases between. The CDR3 sequence is 13 residues long. Germline V lookup: CDR1 MDHEN, CDR2 SYDVKM. The CDR3 DNA reads TGTGCCACCACTTGGACAAACTCCTACGAGCAGTACTTC. This translates into CATTWTNSYEQYF. The variable domain in full, completed from reference TRBV28 and TRBJ2-7, reads DVKVTQSSRYLVKRTGEKVFLECVQDMDHENMFWYRQDPGLGLRLIYFSYDVKMKEKGDIPEGYSVSREKKERFSLILESASTNQTSMYLCATTWTNSYEQYFGPGTRLTVT.

This chain uses TRBV10-3 with TRBJ2-1; D may be TRBD1 (6 bases). This CDR3 has 15 amino acids. The germline CDR1 and CDR2 sequences are ENHRY and SYGVKD. V lost 3 bases, J lost 5 bases, and 14 bases lay in between. The CDR3 coding sequence is TGTGCCATCAGTGACAGGGGCGGGTGGGACAATGAGCAGTTCTTC. It encodes CAISDRGGWDNEQFF.

CDR3 protein: CASSGRGASADTQYF. The CDR3 coding sequence is TGCGCCAGCAGCGGGAGGGGGGCCAGTGCAGATACGCAGTATTTT. This chain connects TRBV5-1 to TRBJ2-3; maybe TRBD2 (7 bases). CDR3 length: 15 residues. Germline V gene sequence: CDR1 SGHRS, CDR2 YFSETQ. Trimming removed 4 bases from V and 4 bases from J, with 16 bases in between.

The chain is built from TRBV2 and TRBJ2-5, with TRBD2 identical over 8 bases. The CDR3 has 15 residues. With V trimmed by 6 bases and J by 1 base, 7 bases remained unmatched. The germline V gene encodes CDR1 SNHLY and CDR2 FYNNEI. The CDR3 sequence: CASREREWGQETQYF. CDR3 DNA sequence: TGTGCCAGCAGGGAGCGGGAGTGGGGCCAAGAGACCCAGTACTTC.